This entry describes one T cell receptor beta chain. Its antigen is undetermined. The data were taken from a study of naive and memory T cell subsets. Study-wide results and caveats: Between naive and memory subsets, TCR abundance power law exponents differed.

The CDR3 sequence is 16 residues long. The germline V and J ends were trimmed by 2 bases and 3 bases, with 17 bases remaining between them. Germline V gene data show CDR1 as SGHVS and CDR2 as FQNEAQ. Two oligonucleotides, mixed equimolar, formed the beta constant-region primer covering TRBC1 and TRBC2. Ligated cDNA was amplified by four rounds of PCR with nested alpha and beta constant-region primers and SP2. TCRdb processed the UMI-ligation and nested PCR reads anew with MiXCR; each CDR3 protein has one entry. The data hold 120,000 or so distinct CDR3 sequences, with about 36% observed a single time.

This chain uses TRBV7-8 with TRBJ2-7; D may be TRBD2 (6 bases). Specimen: central memory CD4+ T cells from blood. The source of this sequence is a human donor in good health. CDR3 region: CASSLLRGRTGYEQYF. For the CDR3, the DNA is TGTGCCAGCAGCTTACTCCGAGGGAGGACGGGCTACGAGCAGTACTTC.